Listed below are T cell receptor beta chains from one sample, sequenced in a study of cytomegalovirus exposure and HLA in healthy donors. Method: immunoSEQ multiplex PCR; TCRdb's copy keeps in-frame clones and lacks some. The table records some 120,000 clones, 65% to 75% of them present only once. The sample was PBMCs. Source of these receptors: a woman in her forties or fifties in good health and CMV-seropositive. The CDR3 runs from the conserved cysteine through the conserved F or W. D genes are given only for firm matches. Expanded clones are given a class, and other clones once, few, many or no size at all.

D | length | J | size | V | CDR3 | DNA
. | 12 | TRBJ2-7 | . | TRBV6-5 | CASSIDIYEQYF | TGTGCCAGCAGCATCGACATCTACGAGCAGTACTTC
. | 14 | TRBJ1-6 | . | TRBV7-9 | CASSFGQQNSPLHF | TGTGCCAGCAGCTTTGGACAGCAGAATTCACCCCTCCACTTT
. | 13 | TRBJ2-1 | . | TRBV30 | CAWSGGTYNEQFF | TGTGCCTGGAGCGGGGGTACCTACAATGAGCAGTTCTTC
. | 14 | TRBJ2-7 | . | TRBV19 | CASRPDRDSYEQYF | TGTGCCAGTAGGCCCGACAGAGACTCCTACGAGCAGTACTTC
TRBD1 | 13 | TRBJ2-4 | . | TRBV5-1 | CASSLGGGNIQYF | TGCGCCAGCAGCTTGGGAGGGGGCAACATTCAGTACTTC
TRBD2 | 15 | TRBJ2-3 | . | TRBV19 | CASSPLSGLADTQYF | TGTGCCAGTAGTCCTCTCTCGGGACTAGCAGATACGCAGTATTTT
TRBD2 | 15 | TRBJ2-1 | . | TRBV5-6 | CASSLLWGGNNEQFF | TGTGCCAGCAGCTTGTTGTGGGGGGGAAACAATGAGCAGTTCTTC
. | 14 | TRBJ1-1 | . | TRBV19 | CASRPTVLNTEAFF | TGTGCCAGTAGACCGACAGTACTGAACACTGAAGCTTTCTTT
TRBD2 | 12 | TRBJ2-7 | . | TRBV7-8 | CASSLTGGEQYF | TGTGCCAGCAGCTTAACCGGGGGGGAGCAGTACTTC
TRBD1 | 16 | TRBJ1-3 | . | TRBV7-2 | CASSFRDSGSGNTIYF | TGTGCCAGCAGCTTCCGGGACAGTGGGTCTGGAAACACCATATATTTT
. | 9 | TRBJ2-7 | . | TRBV20-1 | CSASEEQYF | TGCAGTGCTAGCGAGGAGCAGTACTTC
TRBD2 | 12 | TRBJ2-3 | once | TRBV6-1 | CASSNQRGTQYF | TGTGCCAGCAGTAACCAGCGGGGGACGCAGTATTTT
. | 15 | TRBJ2-6 | . | TRBV15 | CATSGLPAGANVLTF | TGTGCCACCTCCGGACTGCCTGCGGGGGCCAACGTCCTGACTTTC
TRBD2 | 18 | TRBJ2-5 | . | TRBV7-9 | CASSLGTSGGPPGETQYF | TGTGCCAGCAGCTTGGGGACTAGCGGGGGGCCCCCCGGGGAGACCCAGTACTTC
TRBD1 | 15 | TRBJ1-5 | . | TRBV19 | CASRKTGEGNQPQHF | TGTGCCAGTAGGAAGACAGGGGAAGGCAATCAGCCCCAGCATTTT
. | 16 | TRBJ1-1 | . | TRBV5-1 | CASSLRWDTLNTEAFF | TGCGCCAGCAGCCTCCGGTGGGACACCTTAAACACTGAAGCTTTCTTT
TRBD1 | 14 | TRBJ2-2 | few | TRBV5-1 | CASSSTGVPGELFF | TGCGCCAGCAGCTCTACAGGGGTCCCCGGGGAGCTGTTTTTT
TRBD1 | 15 | TRBJ2-5 | few | TRBV5-8 | CASSHGTGGEETQYF | TGTGCCAGCAGCCATGGGACAGGGGGTGAAGAGACCCAGTACTTC
. | 10 | TRBJ1-1 | few | TRBV23-1 | CASSPAEAFF | TGCGCCAGCAGTCCCGCTGAAGCTTTCTTT
. | 15 | TRBJ1-1 | . | TRBV25-1 | CASTRTDTENTEAFF | TGTGCCAGCACCAGAACTGACACCGAGAACACTGAAGCTTTCTTT
TRBD2 | 15 | TRBJ2-1 | . | TRBV25-1 | CASSESGGGAWEQFF | TGTGCCAGCAGTGAATCTGGCGGGGGGGCTTGGGAGCAGTTCTTC
TRBD2 | 15 | TRBJ2-3 | . | TRBV2 | CASSGTSGGMNTQYF | TGTGCCAGCAGCGGGACTAGCGGGGGTATGAATACGCAGTATTTT
. | 15 | TRBJ1-3 | . | TRBV25-1 | CASSDQVYSGNAIYF | TGTGCCAGCAGTGACCAGGTATACTCTGGAAACGCCATATATTTT
. | 14 | TRBJ1-3 | . | TRBV6-5 | CASSTGISGNTIYF | TGTGCCAGCAGTACAGGGATCTCTGGAAACACCATATATTTT
. | 17 | TRBJ2-1 | . | TRBV13 | CASSFLERRQVYNEQFF | TGTGCCAGCAGCTTTCTCGAACGAAGACAGGTCTACAATGAGCAGTTCTTC
TRBD2 | 16 | TRBJ2-1 | . | TRBV7-2 | CASSLVPGLAGGHEFF | TGTGCCAGCAGCTTAGTTCCGGGACTAGCGGGGGGGCACGAGTTCTTC
. | 13 | TRBJ2-5 | . | TRBV10-3 | CAIRAGLQETQYF | TGTGCCATCAGGGCGGGGTTACAAGAGACCCAGTACTTC